A selection of T cell receptor beta chains follows, all from one sample in a study of shared clonotypes between healthy human individuals. Sequencing was performed with immunoSEQ multiplex PCR; in TCRdb, only in-frame clones are kept and a portion is missing. This table has around 430,000 clones, 70% to 80% appearing once. The specimen was PBMCs. The receptors come from a woman in her 40s in good health. Some clones in this sample may be carry-over from other donors' samples. CDR3s include the opening cysteine and the closing phenylalanine or tryptophan. Each record gives: clone size, V gene, D gene, J gene, CDR3 DNA, CDR3 protein. The D gene is left open where the match is weak. Expanded clones get a size class; other rows say once, few or many, or leave the size out.

>many|TRBV28|-|TRBJ1-2
TGTGCCAGCAGTCGCCCCGGGACGACAGGTGCCCACTATGGCTACACCTTC
CASSRPGTTGAHYGYTF
>-|TRBV10-1|-|TRBJ2-5
TGCGCCAGCAATCCTTCCGGGCCCCAAGAGACCCAGTACTTC
CASNPSGPQETQYF
>-|TRBV5-4|TRBD2|TRBJ2-3
TGTGCCAGCAGCGCCGGGACTAACCGCCGGGCAGATACGCAGTATTTT
CASSAGTNRRADTQYF
>-|TRBV19|-|TRBJ2-7
TGTGCCAGTAGTATTACAGGGACTTATTACGAGCAGTACTTC
CASSITGTYYEQYF
>-|TRBV6-5|TRBD1|TRBJ2-7
TGTGCCAGCAGTTACAGGGGGCCATCCTACGAGCAGTACTTC
CASSYRGPSYEQYF
>-|TRBV7-3|-|TRBJ2-6
TGTGCCAGCAGCACCGTTATCTCTGGGGCCAACGTCCTGACTTTC
CASSTVISGANVLTF
>-|TRBV7-8|-|TRBJ1-2
TGTGCCAGCAGCTTAGCGCTCGGAGCTAACTATGGCTACACCTTC
CASSLALGANYGYTF
>-|TRBV14|-|TRBJ2-2
TGTGCCAGCAGCCAACGGCGCGGGTCAACCGGGGAGCTGTTTTTT
CASSQRRGSTGELFF
>-|TRBV30|TRBD2|TRBJ2-2
TGTGCCTGGAGAGCCCCGGGAGGGACTACCGGGGAGCTGTTTTTT
CAWRAPGGTTGELFF
>-|TRBV5-1|-|TRBJ1-5
TGCGCCAGCAGCTTGGCCGGCGGGGGCAATCAGCCCCAGCATTTT
CASSLAGGGNQPQHF
>-|TRBV7-9|-|TRBJ2-5
TGTGCCAGCAGCTTAGGGGCAGGTCAAGAGACCCAGTACTTC
CASSLGAGQETQYF
>few|TRBV6-5|-|TRBJ1-5
TGTGCCAGCAGCCCCTCAAGTGGGGATCAGCCCCAGCATTTT
CASSPSSGDQPQHF
>once|TRBV7-8|-|TRBJ2-7
TGTGCCAGCAGCTTAGCAGGAGACAACTACTACGAGCAGTACTTC
CASSLAGDNYYEQYF